This T cell receptor (beta chain) was sequenced in a study of cytomegalovirus exposure and HLA in healthy donors. Study-wide findings and caveats: The study listed some 160 cytomegalovirus-associated TCR beta chains.

With respect to this clone: The antigen remains unidentified.

Trimming shortened V by 4 bases and J by 5 bases, and 6 bases separated the two germline ends. The germline CDR1 and CDR2 sequences are LNHDA and SQIVND (reference sequence). CDR3 size: 12 residues. The PCR made use of 60 Vbeta and 13 Jbeta primers. Sequenced by immunoSEQ multiplex PCR; TCRdb stores in-frame clones only, minus some. Among around 130,000 clones listed, roughly 75% were seen once. Material: PBMCs. The sequence was obtained from a man aged 25-40 years in good health and CMV-seronegative. This rearrangement joins TRBV19 to TRBJ2-1; D is unresolved. In DNA, the CDR3 is TGTGCCAGTAGTAGACGGGACAATGAGCAGTTCTTC. This sequence encodes CASSRRDNEQFF.